The 2 T cell receptor beta chains presented below share a single source sample, sequenced in a study of lymphopenia after photon versus proton radiotherapy. Using immunoSEQ multiplex PCR, the repertoire was profiled, and TCRdb retains in-frame clones only, with some absent. The table shows 20,000 or so clones, with 84% occurring only once. Source: peripheral blood, taken from a patient treated with photon-based radiotherapy. The source is a woman in her 50s with pancreatic cancer.

The chain couples TRBV15 to TRBJ1-2; no definite D call. CDR1 is LNHNV, CDR2 YYDKDF, per germline (reference sequence). Trimming took off 0 bases at V and 2 bases at J, with 13 bases between the two ends. The CDR3 loop spans 16 amino acids. The CDR3 protein is CATSRDRREVNYGYTF. The DNA of the CDR3 is TGTGCCACCAGCAGAGATAGGAGGGAAGTAAACTATGGCTACACCTTC.

J is TRBJ2-4 and V is TRBV6-6; maybe TRBD2 (6 bases). The germline CDR1 and CDR2 sequences are MNHNY and SVGAGI (reference sequence). V was shortened by 0 bases and J by 2 bases, with 8 bases between the two germline ends. CDR3 length: 15 residues. The CDR3 sequence is CASSYSGGSKNIQYF. The DNA of the CDR3 is TGTGCCAGCAGTTACTCGGGGGGATCCAAAAACATTCAGTACTTC.